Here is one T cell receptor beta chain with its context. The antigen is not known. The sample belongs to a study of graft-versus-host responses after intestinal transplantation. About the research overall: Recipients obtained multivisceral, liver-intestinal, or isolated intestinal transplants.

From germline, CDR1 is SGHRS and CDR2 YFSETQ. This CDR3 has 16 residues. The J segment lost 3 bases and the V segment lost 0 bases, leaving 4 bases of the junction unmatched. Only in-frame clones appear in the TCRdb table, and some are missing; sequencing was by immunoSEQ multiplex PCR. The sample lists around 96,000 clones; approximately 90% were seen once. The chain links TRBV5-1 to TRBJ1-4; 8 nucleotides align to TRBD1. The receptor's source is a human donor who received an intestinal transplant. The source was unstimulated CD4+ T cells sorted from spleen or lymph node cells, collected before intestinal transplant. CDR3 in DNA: TGCGCCAGCAGCTTGGGACAGGGGTCACCTAATGAAAAACTGTTTTTT. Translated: CASSLGQGSPNEKLFF.